This T cell receptor (beta chain) is from a study of T cell responses to AZD1222 COVID-19 vaccine (TCRdb year 2021). A note on the overall study: AZD1222 recipients given second doses at about 4 weeks or at about 12 weeks were pooled, since spike-specific TCR depth and breadth were not found to differ between the two schedules. TCR sequencing was performed for 230 to 250 trial participants, of whom some 200 were given two doses of AZD1222 and 26 were given two doses of MenACWY control vaccine. Enrollment into the trials was organized by age into subgroups of 18-55, 56-69 and 70-plus years, and those subgroups contained approximately 160, 26 and 62 TCR-sequenced participants, respectively. The full study reports these points: The 56-69-year group was small, and its depth increase did not reach significance, likely because of low power. Participants were mostly white British and included more females than males, and it was suggested by the authors that clonal diversity may have been underestimated. After two AZD1222 doses, spike-specific TCR breadth and depth were significantly higher than at day 0 and than in MenACWY recipients. Because no day 14 peak-response samples were available, the repertoires could be characterized only after the peak T cell response. The whole spike protein was spanned by vaccine-associated CD4 TCRs, and dominant responses were seen in regions 160-218 and 743-854. Epitopes outside the regions mutated in the B.1.351 and B.1.1.7 variants were reportedly recognized by nearly half of the unique spike-specific TCRs. Conclusions about previously exposed vaccinees were limited because only a handful of AZD1222 recipients were SARS-CoV-2 seropositive at baseline.

The meaning of the sample's time point label: baseline before first vaccination. Vaccinee samples were obtained from the UK trials COV001 and COV002, which included a single-blind randomized controlled phase 2/3 trial of AZD1222 (ChAdOx1 nCoV-19) in healthy adults. Trial participant PBMC samples were collected at day 0 and day 28 after the second dose for TCRbeta chain sequencing. According to the germline V gene (reference sequence), CDR1 reads LNHDA and CDR2 reads SQIVND. Including cysteine and phenylalanine, the CDR3 has 14 amino acids. The read is trimmed to its CDR3 DNA, 42 bases read in frame from base 1. V is pared back by 6 bases and J by 5 bases, with 16 bases lying between the germline termini. The CDR3 regions of human TCRbeta chains were subjected to immunosequencing. The published analysis was carried out like this. Repertoire TCRs were checked for matches against a reference library of SARS-CoV-2-specific TCRs that had been generated using the MIRA antigen-specificity platform. Breadth was defined as the fraction of unique TCRs that were SARS-CoV-2-associated. Depth was defined as the fraction of total T cells that were SARS-CoV-2-associated. Using the MIRA data, each spike-specific TCR was mapped to the spike region that the TCR reacts to and placed in a CD4 or CD8 class. Log10-transformed breadth and depth values were compared by one-way ANOVA with Sidak's multiple comparisons tests. TCRdb took this table from immuneACCESS and kept in-frame rearrangements with V and J called. Such tables lack part of the clones; where checked against another copy, unresolved V genes explain under half of the gap, and the rest is unexplained. V and J calls and clone size follow that table, whereas D and trimming were derived from the DNA. The sample table holds 80,000 or so clones, of which 80% to 85% were seen once. Together, the top ten hold 2.5% to 3.5% of the sample.

Turning to this clone: Its antigen is not yet known. No quality values exist for individual bases; no much larger clone is one base distant.

In this chain, TRBV19 is recombined with TRBJ1-2; TRBD1 could be the D gene, as 6 bases match. Source: peripheral blood, taken on day 0 of AZD1222 vaccination. The receptor was isolated from an adult in good health. The DNA sequence is as follows: TGTGCCAGTAGCGTTCTGGGGGCGCGTTATGGCTACACCTTC. Its protein reads: CASSVLGARYGYTF.